This T cell receptor beta chain appears in the sequencing data of a study of blood T cells in healthy people across ages (dated by TCRdb to 2013 to 2016). Background for the entire study: In model experiments, roughly one uniquely barcoded TCR beta cDNA molecule per two T cells was captured by template switching. Donors were grouped into four age groups: young (average roughly 15 years), middle-aged (39), aged (around 60) and long-lived (around 80). Donors of different ages were randomly distributed across sequencing lanes to avoid experimental bias. Two additional independent replicas of 1 million unique cDNA reads from the same blood draw were analyzed for two donors (one aged 18 to 30 and one aged 80 or older). Age-related changes in TCR beta repertoire diversity were measured in the study by deep sequencing normalized with unique cDNA molecular identifiers. Beyond this particular receptor, the publication reports: Compared with the aged group, the long-lived group had more naive CD4+ T cells, fewer expanded clones and increased TCR diversity, suggesting age selection. There was a strong correlation between observed TCR beta diversity and the percentage of naive T cells measured by flow cytometry. Estimates of total diversity from one million sequenced T cells were regarded as lower bounds and underestimates. Observed TCR beta diversity per million T cells fell roughly linearly with age, and a significant reduction was already apparent by age around 36. Bulk unsorted PBMC profiling prevented conclusive comparison of naive and antigen-experienced compartments. Because donor CMV infection status was unknown, age-related changes in expanded clonotypes were potentially confounded.

About this clonotype: The clone's antigen remains unknown. The input lacks base qualities; no much larger clone sits a single base away.

For CDR1 and CDR2, the germline V gene lists MNHEY and SVGAGI. A distance of 21 bases separates the germline ends of V and J, which lose 6 bases and 1 base respectively. Including cysteine and phenylalanine, the CDR3 has 17 amino acids. Of all the DNA, just the CDR3 is kept, 51 bases in frame from base 1. The roughly 39 donors, aged about 6 to 95 years, were systemically healthy Caucasian individuals from Russia. Each donor gave 8 to 10 milliliters of peripheral blood, drawn into EDTA-treated Vacutainer tubes. Ficoll-Paque density-gradient centrifugation was used to isolate PBMCs, with at least 6.5 million obtained per sample. Trizol reagent was used to extract total RNA from the PBMCs, yielding at least 5.5 micrograms per sample. For every donor, an aliquot of PBMCs went through flow cytometry to measure the percentages of naive CD45RAhigh/CD27high T cells. Library preparation used 5' RACE. Reads for this sample came from an Illumina HiSeq 2500. The second PCR ran for roughly 7 to 11 cycles and used a J-beta primer mix along with a sample-barcoded 5' primer. Each TCR beta cDNA molecule received a unique molecular identifier from a template-switch 5' adaptor carrying 12 random nucleotides. Each sample yielded at least 3 million CDR3-containing paired-end reads. First-strand cDNA was synthesized from all RNA with the Mint cDNA synthesis kit, primed by a TRBC-specific oligonucleotide. After uracil-DNA glycosylase treatment, a first 18-cycle PCR used universal primers M1SS and BC2_uni_R on all cDNA. Turning to the authors' computational methods: Each sample was normalized by randomly selecting 1 million high-quality reads, each carrying a distinct molecular identifier. Instead of being binned into consensus sequences, reads with shared molecular identifiers were discarded. CDR3 identification, clonotype clustering and error correction used MiTCR with a Q25 quality threshold and the strictest error-elimination algorithm. Lower-bound total TCR beta diversity was estimated with a nonparametric unseen species model using Euler transformation. TCRdb's own reprocessing of the public reads used fastp at Q25 and MiXCR and kept productive beta chains. Entries are consolidated by CDR3 protein sequence, retaining the most common genes and DNA. The V and J calls and clone size come from TCRdb's table, not from the authors' own analysis. In this sample the table shows about 1.5 million distinct CDR3 sequences, approximately 43% of which occur a single time. The leading ten clones occupy about 4% of the sample.

The specimen sequenced was blood. The sequence was collected from a woman aged 18-29 years in good health. Recombination connected TRBV6-5 to TRBJ1-1, with TRBD1 as a weak D call on 5 bases. The nucleotide sequence reads TGTGCCAGCAGCTATCTATGGGACCTTCGCGCGAACACTGAAGCTTTCTTT. Its amino acids are CASSYLWDLRANTEAFF.